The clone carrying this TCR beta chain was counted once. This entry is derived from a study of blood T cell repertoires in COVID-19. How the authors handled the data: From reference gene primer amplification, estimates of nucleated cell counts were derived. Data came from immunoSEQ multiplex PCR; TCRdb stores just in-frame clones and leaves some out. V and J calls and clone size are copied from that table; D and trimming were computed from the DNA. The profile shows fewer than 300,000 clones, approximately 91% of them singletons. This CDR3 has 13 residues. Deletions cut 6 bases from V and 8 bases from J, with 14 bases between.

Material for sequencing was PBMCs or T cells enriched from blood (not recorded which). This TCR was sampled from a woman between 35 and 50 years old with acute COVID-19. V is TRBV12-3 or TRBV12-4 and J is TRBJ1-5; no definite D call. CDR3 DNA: TGTGCCAGCAGCCTTACCTCCTATGAGCCCCAGCATTTT. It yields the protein CASSLTSYEPQHF.